This T cell receptor (beta chain) was obtained from a study of shared clonotypes between healthy human individuals. Healthy adults negative for HIV, lacking recent acute infections or vaccinations, served as donors. The data were produced by immunoSEQ multiplex PCR, yet TCRdb's version contains in-frame clones alone and is incomplete. Of around 550,000 clones in the sample, less than 96% were seen once. There are 12 residues in the CDR3. Germline V gene lookup returns CDR1 SGHTA and CDR2 FQGNSA. The V end lost 5 bases, the J end lost 5 bases, and 9 bases lay between the germline ends. Sample: naive CD4+ T cells sorted from blood. Subset meaning: CD45RA+ positively selected. The receptor was derived from a woman in her 30s in good health. The rearrangement uses TRBV7-2 and TRBJ2-5, with a possible D match to TRBD2 (5 bases). This CDR3 is CASSLTSETQYF. The CDR3 DNA follows: TGTGCCAGCAGCCTTACTAGTGAGACCCAGTACTTC.